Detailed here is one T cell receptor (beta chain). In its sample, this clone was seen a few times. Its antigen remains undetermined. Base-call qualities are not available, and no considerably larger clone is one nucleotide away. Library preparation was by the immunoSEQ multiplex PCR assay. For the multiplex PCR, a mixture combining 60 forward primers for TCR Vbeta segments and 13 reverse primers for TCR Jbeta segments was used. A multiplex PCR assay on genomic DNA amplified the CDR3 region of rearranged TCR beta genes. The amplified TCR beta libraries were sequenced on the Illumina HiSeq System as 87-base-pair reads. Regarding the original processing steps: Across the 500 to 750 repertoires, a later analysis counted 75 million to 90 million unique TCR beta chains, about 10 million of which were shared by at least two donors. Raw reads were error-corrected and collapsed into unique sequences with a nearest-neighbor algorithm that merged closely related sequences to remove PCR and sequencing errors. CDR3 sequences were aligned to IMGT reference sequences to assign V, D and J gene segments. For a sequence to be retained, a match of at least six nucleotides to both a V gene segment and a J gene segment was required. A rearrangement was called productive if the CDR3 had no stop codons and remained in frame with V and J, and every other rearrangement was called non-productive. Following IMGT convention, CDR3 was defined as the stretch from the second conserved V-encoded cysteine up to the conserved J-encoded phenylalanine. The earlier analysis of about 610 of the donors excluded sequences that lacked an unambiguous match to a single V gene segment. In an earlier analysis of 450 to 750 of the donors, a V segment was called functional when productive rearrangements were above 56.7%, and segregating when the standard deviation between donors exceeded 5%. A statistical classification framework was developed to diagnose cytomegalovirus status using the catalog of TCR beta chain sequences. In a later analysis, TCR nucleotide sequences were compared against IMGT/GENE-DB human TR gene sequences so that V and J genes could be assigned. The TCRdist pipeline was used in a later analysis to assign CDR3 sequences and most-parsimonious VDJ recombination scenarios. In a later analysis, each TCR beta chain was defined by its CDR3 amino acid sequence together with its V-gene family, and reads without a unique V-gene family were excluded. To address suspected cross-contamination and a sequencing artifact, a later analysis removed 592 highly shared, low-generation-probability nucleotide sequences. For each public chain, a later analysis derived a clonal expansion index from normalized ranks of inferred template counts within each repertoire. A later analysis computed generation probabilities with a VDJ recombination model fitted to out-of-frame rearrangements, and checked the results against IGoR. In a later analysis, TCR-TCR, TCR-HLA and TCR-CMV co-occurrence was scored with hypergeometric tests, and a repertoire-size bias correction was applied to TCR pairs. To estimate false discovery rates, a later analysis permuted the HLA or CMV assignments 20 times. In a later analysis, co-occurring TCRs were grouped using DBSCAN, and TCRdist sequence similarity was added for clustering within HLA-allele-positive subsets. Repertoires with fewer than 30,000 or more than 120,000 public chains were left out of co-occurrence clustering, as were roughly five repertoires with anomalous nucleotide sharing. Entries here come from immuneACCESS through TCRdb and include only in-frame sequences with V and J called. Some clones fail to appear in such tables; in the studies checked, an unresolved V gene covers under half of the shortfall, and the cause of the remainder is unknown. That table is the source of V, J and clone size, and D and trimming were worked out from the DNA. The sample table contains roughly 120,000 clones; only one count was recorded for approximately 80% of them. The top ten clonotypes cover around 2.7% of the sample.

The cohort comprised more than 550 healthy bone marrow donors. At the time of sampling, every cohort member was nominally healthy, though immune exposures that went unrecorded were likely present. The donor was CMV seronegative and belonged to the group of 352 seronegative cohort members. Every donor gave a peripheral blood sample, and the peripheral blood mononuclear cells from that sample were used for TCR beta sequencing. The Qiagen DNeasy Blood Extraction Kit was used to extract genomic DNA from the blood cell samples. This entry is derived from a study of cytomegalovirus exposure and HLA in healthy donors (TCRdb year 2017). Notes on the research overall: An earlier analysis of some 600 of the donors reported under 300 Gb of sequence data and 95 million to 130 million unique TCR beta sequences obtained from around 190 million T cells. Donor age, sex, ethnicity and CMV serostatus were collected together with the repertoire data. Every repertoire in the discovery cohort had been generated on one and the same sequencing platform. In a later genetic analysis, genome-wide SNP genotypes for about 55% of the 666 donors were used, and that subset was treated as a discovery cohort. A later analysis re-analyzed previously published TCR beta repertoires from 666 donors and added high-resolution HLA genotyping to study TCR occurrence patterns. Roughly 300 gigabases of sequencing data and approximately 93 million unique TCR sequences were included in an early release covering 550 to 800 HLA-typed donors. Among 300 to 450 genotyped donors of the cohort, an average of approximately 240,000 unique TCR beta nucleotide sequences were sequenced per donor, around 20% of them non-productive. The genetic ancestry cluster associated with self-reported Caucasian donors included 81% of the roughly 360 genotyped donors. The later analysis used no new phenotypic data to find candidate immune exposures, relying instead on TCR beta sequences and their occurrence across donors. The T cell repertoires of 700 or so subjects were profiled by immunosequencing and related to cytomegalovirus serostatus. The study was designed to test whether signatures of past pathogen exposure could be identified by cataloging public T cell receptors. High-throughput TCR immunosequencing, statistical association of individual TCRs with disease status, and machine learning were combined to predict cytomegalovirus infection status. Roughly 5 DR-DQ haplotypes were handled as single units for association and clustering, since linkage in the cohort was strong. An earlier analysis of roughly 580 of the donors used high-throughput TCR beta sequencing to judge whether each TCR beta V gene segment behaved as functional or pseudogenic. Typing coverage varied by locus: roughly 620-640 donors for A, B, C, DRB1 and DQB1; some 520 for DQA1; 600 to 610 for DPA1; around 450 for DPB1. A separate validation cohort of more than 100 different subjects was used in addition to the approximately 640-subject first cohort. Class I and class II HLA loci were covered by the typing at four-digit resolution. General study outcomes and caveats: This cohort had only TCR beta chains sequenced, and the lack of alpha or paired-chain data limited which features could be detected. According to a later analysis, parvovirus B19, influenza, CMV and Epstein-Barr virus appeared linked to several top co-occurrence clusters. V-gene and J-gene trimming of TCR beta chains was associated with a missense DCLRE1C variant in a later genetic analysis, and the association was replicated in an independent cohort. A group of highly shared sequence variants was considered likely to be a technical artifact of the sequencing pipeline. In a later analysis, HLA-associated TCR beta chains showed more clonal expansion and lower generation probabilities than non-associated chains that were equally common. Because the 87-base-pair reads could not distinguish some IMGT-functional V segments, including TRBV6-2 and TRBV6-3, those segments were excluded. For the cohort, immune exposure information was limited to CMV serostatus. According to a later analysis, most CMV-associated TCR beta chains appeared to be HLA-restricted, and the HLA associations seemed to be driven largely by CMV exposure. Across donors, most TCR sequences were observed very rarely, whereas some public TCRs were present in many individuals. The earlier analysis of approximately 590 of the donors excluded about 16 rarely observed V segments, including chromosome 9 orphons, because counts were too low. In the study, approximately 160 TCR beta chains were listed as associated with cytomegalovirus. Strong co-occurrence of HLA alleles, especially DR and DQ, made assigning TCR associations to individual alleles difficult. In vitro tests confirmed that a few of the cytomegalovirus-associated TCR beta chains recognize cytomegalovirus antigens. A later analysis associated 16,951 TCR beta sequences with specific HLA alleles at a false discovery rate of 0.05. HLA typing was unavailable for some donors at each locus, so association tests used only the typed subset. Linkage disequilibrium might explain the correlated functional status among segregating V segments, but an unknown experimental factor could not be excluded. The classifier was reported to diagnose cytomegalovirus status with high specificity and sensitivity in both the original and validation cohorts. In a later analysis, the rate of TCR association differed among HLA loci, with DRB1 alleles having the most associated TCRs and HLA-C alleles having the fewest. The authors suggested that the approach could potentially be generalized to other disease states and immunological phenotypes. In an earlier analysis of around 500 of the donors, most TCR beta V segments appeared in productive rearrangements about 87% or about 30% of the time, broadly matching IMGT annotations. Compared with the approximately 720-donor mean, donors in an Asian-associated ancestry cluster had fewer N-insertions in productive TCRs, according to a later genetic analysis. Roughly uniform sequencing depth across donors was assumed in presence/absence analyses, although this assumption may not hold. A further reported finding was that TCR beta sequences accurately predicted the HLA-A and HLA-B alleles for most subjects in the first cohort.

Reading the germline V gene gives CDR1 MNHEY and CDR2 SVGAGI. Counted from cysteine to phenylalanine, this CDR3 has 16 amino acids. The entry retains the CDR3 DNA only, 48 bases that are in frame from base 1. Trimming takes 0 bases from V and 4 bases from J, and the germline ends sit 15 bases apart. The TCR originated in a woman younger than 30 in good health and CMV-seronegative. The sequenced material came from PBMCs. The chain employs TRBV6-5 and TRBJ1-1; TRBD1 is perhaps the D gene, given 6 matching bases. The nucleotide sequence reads TGTGCCAGCAGTTACTCGAGCAGGGGCTGGAGCACTGAAGCTTTCTTT. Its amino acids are CASSYSSRGWSTEAFF.